These 24 T cell receptor beta chains came from one sample sequenced in a study of beta chain features in type 1 diabetes. General study points: Significant though moderate, a shortening of TCRB CDR3s appeared in all four CD4+ subsets of Type 1 diabetes patients.

Which antigens these TCRs recognize remains unknown. Reverse transcribing all isolated RNA meant expressed TCRB transcripts were sequenced. Only in-frame clones appear in the TCRdb table, and some are missing; sequencing was by immunoSEQ multiplex PCR. The sample comprises around 710,000 clones, 12% of which are singletons, and around 0.12% rests with the top ten. Sequencing used naive CD4+ T cells from blood. These receptors were collected from a man aged 25 to 40 with type 1 diabetes.

This clone was found a few times. Different DNA sequences within this sample yield the same CDR3. The chain is built from TRBV5-1 and TRBJ2-6; D is ambiguous. Germline CDR1 SGHRS, CDR2 YFSETQ. The CDR3 runs to 14 residues. Trimming left V 2 bases short and J 0 bases short, with 3 bases between. CDR3 sequence reads: CASSLSSGANVLTF. The CDR3 DNA sequence: TGCGCCAGCAGCTTAAGCTCTGGGGCCAACGTCCTGACTTTC.

The CDR3 sequence: CASSLNRGRVEEKLFF. CDR3 DNA: TGTGCCAGCAGTCTCAACAGGGGGCGCGTTGAGGAAAAACTGTTTTTT. The J gene is TRBJ1-4, the V gene TRBV27, with 9 nucleotides matching TRBD1. CDR3 length equals 16 residues. CDR1 is MNHEY and CDR2 is SMNVEV in the germline V gene (reference sequence). Germline trimming cut 5 bases from V and 8 bases from J; bases unmatched to any gene: 12.

This clone was found a few times. The rearrangement uses TRBV5-4 and TRBJ2-1; 8 nucleotides align to TRBD2. V was pared by 3 bases and J by 9 bases, with 5 bases of the junction left unmatched. Germline lookup yields CDR1 SGHNT and CDR2 YYREEE (reference sequence). CDR3 length: 13 amino acids. The CDR3, as DNA: TGTGCCAGCAGCTCAGCGGGGGTCGGTGAGCAGTTCTTC. This sequence encodes CASSSAGVGEQFF.

J is TRBJ1-2 and V is TRBV7-2, with 11 bases identical to TRBD1. This CDR3 has 16 amino acids. Trimming at V came to 5 bases and at J to 5 bases, leaving 10 bases not matched to a gene. Germline V lookup: CDR1 SGHTA, CDR2 FQGNSA. The CDR3 DNA reads as TGTGCCAGCAGCCAATCCGGGACAGGGGGTTTGTATGGCTACACCTTC. This codes for CASSQSGTGGLYGYTF. The whole variable domain, remainder taken from reference TRBV7-2 and TRBJ1-2, is GAGVSQSPSNKVTEKGKDVELRCDPISGHTALYWYRQSLGQGLEFLIYFQGNSAPDKSGLPSDRFSAERTGGSVSTLTIQRTQQEDSAVYLCASSQSGTGGLYGYTFGSGTRLTVV.

This clone was counted between two and nine times. This chain uses TRBV6-5 with TRBJ2-3; 9 bases are shared with TRBD2. The germline gives CDR1 MNHEY, CDR2 SVGAGI. V shed 8 bases and J 4 bases; nucleotides not matched to a gene: 10. CDR3 length equals 15 residues. The CDR3 here is CASGLGGLASDTQYF. CDR3 DNA sequence: TGTGCCAGCGGCCTGGGTGGACTAGCGTCAGATACGCAGTATTTT.

The gene calls are TRBV7-8 and TRBJ1-1; D unresolved. CDR1 is SGHVS and CDR2 is FQNEAQ in the germline V gene. Trimming stripped 3 bases from V and 4 bases from J, with 12 bases between. The CDR3 is 14 residues long. CDR3 residues: CASSFAFGSTEAFF. CDR3 coding DNA: TGTGCCAGCAGCTTTGCCTTTGGGAGCACTGAAGCTTTCTTT.

In its sample, this clone was seen a few times. This chain joins TRBV7-2 and TRBJ1-3, with D tentatively TRBD1 (5 bases). This CDR3 is 17 amino acids long. V was cut by 5 bases and J by 0 bases, with 17 bases left in between. The germline V gene encodes CDR1 SGHTA and CDR2 FQGNSA. As DNA, the CDR3 is TGTGCCAGCAGCCTCGTCCCGGGACGGTTCTCTGGAAACACCATATATTTT. Translated, it gives CASSLVPGRFSGNTIYF.

V and J are TRBV7-7 and TRBJ2-1, with D unclear. CDR1 is SSHAT and CDR2 is FNYEAQ in the germline V gene (reference sequence). V was shortened by 1 base and J by 1 base, with 8 bases between the two germline ends. The CDR3 spans 15 residues. The CDR3, as DNA: TGTGCCAGCAGCTTAGGGGCAGAATCCTACAATGAGCAGTTCTTC. It is translated as CASSLGAESYNEQFF.

V is TRBV28 and J is TRBJ2-7; unclear D gene. With 8 bases removed from V and 4 bases from J, the gap between germline ends came to 9 bases. Germline V gene data show CDR1 as MDHEN and CDR2 as SYDVKM. The CDR3 is 11 amino acids. This chain's CDR3 is CASGPGYEQYF. The CDR3 DNA is TGTGCCAGCGGTCCAGGTTACGAGCAGTACTTC. The whole variable domain, filled in from reference TRBV28 and TRBJ2-7, reads DVKVTQSSRYLVKRTGEKVFLECVQDMDHENMFWYRQDPGLGLRLIYFSYDVKMKEKGDIPEGYSVSREKKERFSLILESASTNQTSMYLCASGPGYEQYFGPGTRLTVT.

Only a few counts were recorded for this clone. This chain joins TRBV7-2 and TRBJ2-7, with 9 bases aligning to TRBD2. CDR1 is SGHTA and CDR2 is FQGNSA in the germline V gene. V shed 8 bases and J 4 bases; nucleotides not matched to a gene: 9. The CDR3 runs to 14 residues. The CDR3: CASSATSGSYEQYF. CDR3 in DNA: TGTGCCAGCTCGGCGACTAGCGGTTCTTACGAGCAGTACTTC.

This clone was seen a few times. The chain links TRBV27 to TRBJ1-2; D is unresolved. V shed 5 bases and J shed 4 bases, with 20 bases lying between them. Germline-derived CDR1 and CDR2 are MNHEY and SMNVEV (reference sequence). This CDR3 is 16 amino acids long. CDR3 loop: CASSDSVTAPRYGYTF. CDR3 in DNA: TGTGCCAGCAGTGATTCCGTGACCGCGCCGCGCTATGGCTACACCTTC.

The chain links TRBV9 to TRBJ2-3; maybe TRBD1 (5 bases). The CDR3 spans 15 residues. Germline loops: CDR1 SGDLS, CDR2 YYNGEE. V lost 4 bases and J lost 0, with 12 bases in between. In DNA, the CDR3 is TGTGCCAGCAGCATCCAGCCAGGGAGCACAGATACGCAGTATTTT. Residues: CASSIQPGSTDTQYF.

This clone was observed a handful of times. This sample also contains other DNA sequences that code for the same CDR3. The J gene is TRBJ1-5, the V gene TRBV28; the D is unclear. Germline-derived CDR1 and CDR2 are MDHEN and SYDVKM. CDR3 length: 12 residues. The V end lost 2 bases, the J end lost 6 bases, and 5 bases lay between the germline ends. CDR3 coding DNA: TGTGCCAGCAGTTTAGGAGGTCAGCCCCAGCATTTT. Protein sequence: CASSLGGQPQHF.

In this sample, this clone turned up a few times. The chain links TRBV28 to TRBJ2-7; D perhaps matches TRBD2 (6 bases). Germline V gives CDR1 MDHEN, CDR2 SYDVKM. V gave up 7 bases and J gave up 2 bases, with 15 bases separating them. The CDR3 spans 14 residues. The CDR3: CASIPGTGTYEQYF. The DNA of the CDR3 is TGTGCCAGCATCCCCGGGACTGGGACCTACGAGCAGTACTTC.

This clone came up a few times. This chain uses TRBV2 with TRBJ2-3; D is unclear. V shed 0 bases and J shed 5 bases, with 9 bases lying between them. Germline V gives CDR1 SNHLY, CDR2 FYNNEI. The CDR3 has 14 residues. The CDR3: CASSEALRKDTQYF. The CDR3 nucleotides are TGTGCCAGCAGTGAAGCGCTTCGAAAAGATACGCAGTATTTT. Full variable domain (remainder filled in from reference TRBV2 and TRBJ2-3): EPEVTQTPSHQVTQMGQEVILRCVPISNHLYFYWYRQILGQKVEFLVSFYNNEISEKSEIFDDQFSVERPDGSNFTLKIRSTKLEDSAMYFCASSEALRKDTQYFGPGTRLTVL.

This clone was detected only a few times. The V gene is TRBV10-3, the J gene TRBJ2-5; TRBD2 agrees at 7 bases. The CDR3 is 13 residues long. CDR1 ENHRY and CDR2 SYGVKD come from the germline V gene. The ends lost 6 bases at V and 2 bases at J; junction bases unmatched: 3. The chain's CDR3 is CAIRRAGQETQYF. CDR3 in DNA: TGTGCCATCAGGAGAGCGGGGCAAGAGACCCAGTACTTC.

The chain combines TRBV29-1 with TRBJ2-3; the D gene is possibly TRBD1 (8 bases). The CDR3 loop spans 15 amino acids. The V and J ends lost 5 bases and 4 bases respectively, with 19 bases between them. Germline V gene data show CDR1 as SQVTM and CDR2 as ANQGSEA. Here the CDR3 DNA reads TGCAGCGTTACCGGACAGGGAGGGTTCCCAGATACGCAGTATTTT. This gives the protein CSVTGQGGFPDTQYF.

J is TRBJ2-1 and V is TRBV6-1; 9 nucleotides match TRBD1. The CDR3 extends over 16 amino acids. Trimming removed 4 bases from V and 6 bases from J; junction bases left unmatched: 10. CDR1 is MNHNS, CDR2 SASEGT, per germline. The CDR3 DNA reads as TGTGCCAGCAGTGTACGAGTACAGGGGGCAGGCAATGAGCAGTTCTTC. It encodes CASSVRVQGAGNEQFF.

The chain has TRBV6-5 and TRBJ1-2; D is ambiguous. This CDR3 region has 16 residues. The V end was cut by 0 bases, the J end by 2 bases, with 13 bases between. Germline CDR1 reads MNHEY; CDR2 reads SVGAGI. The CDR3 loop is CASSYSVGNGNYGYTF. In nucleotides, the CDR3 is TGTGCCAGCAGTTACTCTGTCGGGAATGGGAACTATGGCTACACCTTC.

This clone was observed a few times. This chain links TRBV7-2 with TRBJ2-7, with D unclear. V lost 2 bases to trimming and J lost 0 bases, with 5 bases between them. Germline V lookup: CDR1 SGHTA, CDR2 FQGNSA. The CDR3 spans 13 residues. Here the CDR3 DNA reads TGTGCCAGCAGCTTATCCTACTCCTACGAGCAGTACTTC. Translation gives CASSLSYSYEQYF.

This clone appeared a few times. This chain connects TRBV29-1 to TRBJ1-1; D ambiguous. Germline lookup yields CDR1 SQVTM and CDR2 ANQGSEA. V dropped 3 bases and J dropped 1 base, with 15 bases sitting between them. The CDR3 is 15 residues long. CDR3 nucleotides: TGCAGCGTTGATAGTCCCGGACTGGAGAACACTGAAGCTTTCTTT. Translation: CSVDSPGLENTEAFF.

V and J are TRBV18 and TRBJ2-7; 7 bases map to TRBD1. V lost 4 bases, J lost 3 bases, and 9 bases stayed unmatched. This CDR3 region has 15 residues. From germline, CDR1 is KGHSH and CDR2 LQKENI. In DNA form, the CDR3 reads TGTGCCAGCTCACTAGTGGGACAGCAGTACTACGAGCAGTACTTC. Translated: CASSLVGQQYYEQYF.

The chain combines TRBV19 with TRBJ2-7, with 7 nucleotides matching TRBD1. The CDR3 consists of 14 residues. Trimming removed 4 bases from V and 5 bases from J; junction bases left unmatched: 8. CDR1 and CDR2 (germline): LNHDA, SQIVND (reference sequence). The DNA of the CDR3 is TGTGCCAGTAGTACAGGACAGGTGATGGACGAGCAGTACTTC. Protein sequence: CASSTGQVMDEQYF. Combining the CDR3 with reference TRBV19 and TRBJ2-7 gives the whole variable domain DGGITQSPKYLFRKEGQNVTLSCEQNLNHDAMYWYRQDPGQGLRLIYYSQIVNDFQKGDIAEGYSVSREKKESFPLTVTSAQKNPTAFYLCASSTGQVMDEQYFGPGTRLTVT.

This clone came up a few times. This rearrangement joins TRBV29-1 to TRBJ1-3; the D is unclear. V was trimmed by 3 bases and J by 1 base, leaving 10 bases between them. There are 14 residues in the CDR3. CDR1 SQVTM and CDR2 ANQGSEA come from the germline V gene. The CDR3 coding sequence is TGCAGCGTTGAGAAGTACAGTTCTGGAAACACCATATATTTT. Residues: CSVEKYSSGNTIYF. The variable domain in full, with the rest retrieved from reference TRBV29-1 and TRBJ1-3, is SAVISQKPSRDICQRGTSLTIQCQVDSQVTMMFWYRQQPGQSLTLIATANQGSEATYESGFVIDKFPISRPNLTFSTLTVSNMSPEDSSIYLCSVEKYSSGNTIYFGEGSWLTVV.